The source of this T cell receptor (beta chain) is a study of shared clonotypes between healthy human individuals. Study results and caveats: In contrast to clonotypes shared by all four donors, non-shared clonotypes had lower generation probabilities. Sharing across four donors was highest in naive CD4 (around 5%) and lowest in memory CD8 (roughly 0.4%).

Turning to this clone: Antigen: not known.

There are 16 residues in the CDR3. Germline V CDR1 and CDR2: MGHDK, SYGVNS. The V end lost 5 bases, the J end lost 0 bases, and 11 bases lay between the germline ends. Using immunoSEQ multiplex PCR, the repertoire was profiled, and TCRdb retains in-frame clones only, with some absent. This sample has 2 million to 3 million clones, with over 85% found just once. Naive CD45RA+ and memory CD45RA-negative subsets were split from CD4+ cells. The chain has TRBV25-1 and TRBJ1-6; perhaps TRBD1 as D (5 bases). The sequencing input was naive CD4+ T cells sorted from blood. Subset described: CD45RA+ positively selected. The sequence derives from a man between 18 and 29 years old in good health. The CDR3 sequence is CASSTGGGSYNSPLHF. The CDR3 coding sequence is TGTGCCAGCAGTACGGGGGGGGGCTCCTATAATTCACCCCTCCACTTT.